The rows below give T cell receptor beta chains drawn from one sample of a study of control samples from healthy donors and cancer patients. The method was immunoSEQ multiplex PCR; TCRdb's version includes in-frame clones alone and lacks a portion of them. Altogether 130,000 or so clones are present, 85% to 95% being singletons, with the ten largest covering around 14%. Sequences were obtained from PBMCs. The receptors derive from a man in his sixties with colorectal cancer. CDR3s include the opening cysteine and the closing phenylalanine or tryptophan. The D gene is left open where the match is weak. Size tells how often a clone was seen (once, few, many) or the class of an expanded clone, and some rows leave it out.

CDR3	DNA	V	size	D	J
CASSVDLAGGQQETQYF	TGTGCCAGCAGCGTAGATCTAGCGGGGGGCCAACAAGAGACCCAGTACTTC	TRBV9	.	TRBD2	TRBJ2-5
CASSQGTGGGNTEAFF	TGCGCCAGCAGCCAAGGAACCGGGGGAGGGAACACTGAAGCTTTCTTT	TRBV4-1	once	.	TRBJ1-1
CASSPPVRHNYGYTF	TGTGCCAGCTCACCACCCGTCAGGCACAACTATGGCTACACCTTC	TRBV18	.	.	TRBJ1-2
CATSENGGDQETQYF	TGTGCCACCAGTGAGAATGGGGGGGACCAAGAGACCCAGTACTTC	TRBV24-1	once	TRBD2	TRBJ2-5
CASSRGTYGYTF	TGTGCCAGCAGCAGGGGTACCTATGGCTACACCTTC	TRBV12-3/TRBV12-4	.	.	TRBJ1-2
CASTRSGVNSPLHF	TGTGCCAGCACTCGTTCAGGGGTCAATTCACCCCTCCACTTT	TRBV2	once	.	TRBJ1-6
CASRARVVGELFF	TGTGCCAGCAGGGCAAGGGTGGTCGGGGAGCTGTTTTTT	TRBV6-5	.	.	TRBJ2-2
CASSLAGGYEQYF	TGTGCCAGCAGCTTGGCAGGGGGCTACGAGCAGTACTTC	TRBV7-9	.	TRBD1	TRBJ2-7
CASSLISEGEQYF	TGTGCCAGCAGCTTAATAAGCGAGGGCGAGCAGTACTTC	TRBV7-2	.	.	TRBJ2-7
CASSDRIFIGAFF	TGTGCCAGCAGTGACAGGATATTTATCGGAGCTTTCTTT	TRBV6-1	.	.	TRBJ1-1
CASSPSGRGETQYF	TGTGCCAGCAGCCCTAGCGGCCGGGGGGAGACCCAGTACTTC	TRBV7-8	.	TRBD2	TRBJ2-5
CATRTGGANVLTF	TGTGCCACTCGGACAGGGGGGGCCAACGTCCTGACTTTC	TRBV19	.	TRBD1	TRBJ2-6
CASSSPYRETYEQYF	TGTGCCAGCAGCAGTCCCTACAGGGAGACCTACGAGCAGTACTTC	TRBV5-5	.	.	TRBJ2-7
CASSYPTQNIQYF	TGTGCCAGCAGCTATCCCACGCAAAACATTCAGTACTTC	TRBV5-4	.	.	TRBJ2-4
CASSETGTTADEQYF	TGCGCCAGCAGCGAAACCGGGACAACGGCGGACGAGCAGTACTTC	TRBV5-1	.	.	TRBJ2-7
CASSPQTDTGEQFF	TGTGCCAGCAGTCCTCAGACAGATACAGGGGAGCAGTTCTTC	TRBV6-6	.	.	TRBJ2-1
CAWSRSKIDRDYNEQFF	TGTGCCTGGAGCAGATCTAAAATCGACAGGGACTACAATGAGCAGTTCTTC	TRBV30	.	TRBD1	TRBJ2-1
CASSLAEGPQETQYF	TGTGCCAGCAGCTTAGCGGAGGGACCGCAAGAGACCCAGTACTTC	TRBV11-2	.	.	TRBJ2-5
CASSSSGTVNYEQYF	TGTGCCAGCAGCTCTTCCGGGACAGTTAATTACGAGCAGTACTTC	TRBV5-5	.	TRBD1	TRBJ2-7
CASSQDSGTTTGELFF	TGCGCCAGCAGCCAAGACTCAGGGACAACCACCGGGGAGCTGTTTTTT	TRBV4-3	.	.	TRBJ2-2
CASSSLSNQPQHF	TGTGCCAGCAGTTCCCTTAGCAATCAGCCCCAGCATTTT	TRBV6-5	.	.	TRBJ1-5
CASRSRRTPYEQYF	TGTGCCAGTAGGTCGAGGAGAACCCCCTACGAGCAGTACTTC	TRBV19	.	.	TRBJ2-7
CATSDRGGGQPQHF	TGTGCCACCAGTGACCGGGGTGGTGGTCAGCCCCAGCATTTT	TRBV24-1	once	.	TRBJ1-5
CASTITRLEAFF	TGTGCCAGCACTATTACCCGACTTGAAGCTTTCTTT	TRBV6-5	.	.	TRBJ1-1
CASSQDPGGKGGYTF	TGTGCCAGCAGCCAAGATCCTGGGGGAAAGGGTGGCTACACCTTC	TRBV3-1/TRBV3-2	once	.	TRBJ1-2
CASSSQGARRYEQYF	TGTGCCAGCAGTTCACAGGGGGCCAGACGGTACGAGCAGTACTTC	TRBV6-5	.	TRBD1	TRBJ2-7
CASSEAGYQETQYF	TGTGCCAGCAGTGAAGCAGGGTACCAAGAGACCCAGTACTTC	TRBV25-1	.	.	TRBJ2-5
CASSVAPRPRGDNEQFF	TGTGCCAGCAGCGTAGCCCCCAGGCCCCGGGGGGACAATGAGCAGTTCTTC	TRBV9	.	TRBD2	TRBJ2-1
CASSDGGQGYEQYF	TGCGCCAGCAGTGATGGAGGACAGGGGTACGAGCAGTACTTC	TRBV10-1	.	TRBD1	TRBJ2-7
CASSQEVQVNTEAFF	TGTGCCAGCAGCCAAGAAGTTCAGGTAAACACTGAAGCTTTCTTT	TRBV4-2	.	.	TRBJ1-1
CASSVGQLNTEAFF	TGTGCCAGCAGCGTTGGACAGCTGAACACTGAAGCTTTCTTT	TRBV5-4	.	.	TRBJ1-1
CATSDFWGLEQFF	TGTGCCACCAGTGATTTCTGGGGTTTGGAGCAGTTCTTC	TRBV24-1	.	.	TRBJ2-1
CASSSAWGTSGGQETQYF	TGTGCCAGCAGTTCGGCCTGGGGGACTAGCGGGGGACAAGAGACCCAGTACTTC	TRBV6-2/TRBV6-3	.	TRBD2	TRBJ2-5
CAISAGRLNTGELFF	TGTGCCATCAGTGCTGGACGGCTGAACACCGGGGAGCTGTTTTTT	TRBV10-3	once	.	TRBJ2-2
CASSRGQASGNTIYF	TGTGCCAGCAGCCGGGGACAGGCCTCTGGAAACACCATATATTTT	TRBV5-6	.	TRBD1	TRBJ1-3
CASTEWGYEQYF	TGTGCCAGCACTGAATGGGGGTACGAGCAGTACTTC	TRBV6-1	.	.	TRBJ2-7
CASKRGRGGAFF	TGTGCCAGCAAGAGGGGTCGGGGTGGAGCTTTCTTT	TRBV12-3/TRBV12-4	.	.	TRBJ1-1
CATNPGVPTDTQYF	TGTGCCACCAACCCCGGGGTGCCCACAGATACGCAGTATTTT	TRBV24-1	.	.	TRBJ2-3
CASSLVLARGRSQETQYF	TGTGCCAGCAGCTTAGTCCTGGCTAGGGGGCGATCCCAAGAGACCCAGTACTTC	TRBV11-2	.	TRBD1	TRBJ2-5
CASSLQVPNYGYTF	TGTGCCAGCAGCTTACAGGTGCCCAACTATGGCTACACCTTC	TRBV7-2	.	.	TRBJ1-2
CASSHRDKSSYNEQFF	TGTGCCAGCAGCCACCGGGACAAGAGCTCCTACAATGAGCAGTTCTTC	TRBV13	few	.	TRBJ2-1
CASIPGGTGVQPQHF	TGTGCCAGCATTCCAGGGGGGACAGGGGTTCAGCCCCAGCATTTT	TRBV28	.	TRBD1	TRBJ1-5
CASSWDHLTGYTF	TGTGCCAGCAGCTGGGACCACCTAACAGGCTACACCTTC	TRBV6-2/TRBV6-3	.	.	TRBJ1-2
CASIRQETYEQYF	TGTGCCAGCATCCGGCAGGAGACCTACGAGCAGTACTTC	TRBV6-5	.	.	TRBJ2-7
CASSPPGTVKNIQYF	TGTGCCAGCAGTCCGCCTGGGACAGTCAAAAACATTCAGTACTTC	TRBV6-2/TRBV6-3	.	TRBD1	TRBJ2-4
CAISPQGTDTEAFF	TGTGCCATCAGTCCACAGGGGACGGACACTGAAGCTTTCTTT	TRBV10-3	.	TRBD1	TRBJ1-1